These 20 T cell receptor beta chains were sequenced from one sample in a study of blood T cell repertoires in COVID-19. This table comes from immunoSEQ multiplex PCR, and its TCRdb copy is limited to in-frame clones, with some not included. The data show about 120,000 clones, 85% to 90% seen once. Sequencing was performed on peripheral blood. Receptors were obtained from a man aged 50 or older with acute or convalescent COVID-19.

The J gene is TRBJ1-5, the V gene TRBV5-1; possible D gene TRBD1, 6 bases. Germline assignment: CDR1 SGHRS and CDR2 YFSETQ. Trimming took 0 bases from V and 2 from J, leaving 12 bases between them. CDR3 size: 16 residues. The CDR3 nucleotides are TGCGCCAGCAGCTTGGGCCCAGGGGCGGGCAATCAGCCCCAGCATTTT. Its protein is CASSLGPGAGNQPQHF.

The V call is TRBV4-1, the J call TRBJ1-2; the D is unclear. CDR1 and CDR2 from the germline V gene are MGHRA and YSYEKL. The V end was cut by 4 bases, the J end by 4 bases, with 13 bases between. This CDR3 comprises 14 residues. The CDR3: CASSPEDASYGYTF. CDR3 nucleotides: TGCGCCAGCAGCCCGGAGGACGCTTCCTATGGCTACACCTTC.

The chain carries TRBV7-2 and TRBJ1-6, with D maybe TRBD1 (5 bases). This CDR3 has 14 amino acids. V gave up 2 bases and J gave up 6 bases, with 8 bases separating them. Germline CDR1 and CDR2: SGHTA and FQGNSA. CDR3 coding DNA: TGTGCCAGCAGCTTATCTCAGGGTAATTCACCCCTCCACTTT. This translates into CASSLSQGNSPLHF.

This clone was found a few times. J is TRBJ1-1 and V is TRBV9, with TRBD1 identical over 7 bases. Germline assignment: CDR1 SGDLS and CDR2 YYNGEE. Trimming took 4 bases from V and 0 from J; bases not matched to a gene: 9. The CDR3 is 16 amino acids. The CDR3 sequence: CASSPDYRGMNTEAFF. The CDR3, as DNA: TGTGCCAGCAGCCCAGACTACAGGGGAATGAACACTGAAGCTTTCTTT.

The chain is built from TRBV5-1 and TRBJ1-1, with a weak D call TRBD1 (5 bases). Germline V CDR1 and CDR2: SGHRS, YFSETQ. The CDR3 length is 12 residues. With 5 bases removed from V and 7 bases from J, the gap between germline ends came to 12 bases. This CDR3 reads CASSPLGGEAFF. CDR3 nucleotides: TGCGCCAGCAGTCCCCTGGGGGGTGAAGCTTTCTTT.

This chain uses TRBV4-1 with TRBJ2-1; D not resolved. Germline CDR1 reads MGHRA; CDR2 reads YSYEKL. Trimming removed 0 bases from V and 2 bases from J, with 14 bases in between. This CDR3 is built from 17 residues. Written as DNA, the CDR3 is TGCGCCAGCAGCCAAGATCAAGGCCCTCAGGCCTACAATGAGCAGTTCTTC. This gives the protein CASSQDQGPQAYNEQFF.

V gene TRBV27 combines with J gene TRBJ2-6; no firm D call. The CDR3 runs to 16 residues. Germline lookup yields CDR1 MNHEY and CDR2 SMNVEV (reference sequence). V was cut by 9 bases and J by 0 bases, with 15 bases left in between. The CDR3 here is CASNSFGSSGANVLTF. The DNA of the CDR3 is TGTGCCAGTAACAGCTTCGGAAGCTCTGGGGCCAACGTCCTGACTTTC.

This chain joins TRBV27 and TRBJ2-7; D might be TRBD2 (6 bases). The CDR3 totals 13 residues. The V and J ends lost 7 bases and 6 bases respectively, with 16 bases between them. Germline CDR1 is MNHEY and CDR2 is SMNVEV (reference sequence). The chain's CDR3 is CASKVPGVSEQYF. The CDR3 nucleotides read TGTGCCAGCAAGGTTCCGGGAGTCTCCGAGCAGTACTTC.

The chain couples TRBV9 to TRBJ1-5, with 7 bases aligning to TRBD1. CDR1 and CDR2 from the germline V gene are SGDLS and YYNGEE. This CDR3 has 20 amino acids. V was pared by 8 bases and J by 0 bases, with 23 bases of the junction left unmatched. CDR3 loop: CASKDTEAGTATYSNQPQHF. The CDR3 nucleotides read TGTGCCAGTAAGGATACAGAGGCCGGGACAGCCACGTATAGCAATCAGCCCCAGCATTTT.

This clone has more than one count but fewer than ten. This chain's CDR3 is CASSFRLAGYNNEQFF. The DNA of the CDR3 is TGTGCCAGCAGCTTTAGACTAGCGGGATACAACAATGAGCAGTTCTTC. The gene calls are TRBV7-2 and TRBJ2-1; 11 bases agree with TRBD2. This CDR3 has 16 residues. The germline CDR1 and CDR2 sequences are SGHTA and FQGNSA. Trimming at V came to 3 bases and at J to 5 bases, leaving 6 bases not matched to a gene. The full variable domain, with the rest looked up from reference TRBV7-2 and TRBJ2-1, is GAGVSQSPSNKVTEKGKDVELRCDPISGHTALYWYRQSLGQGLEFLIYFQGNSAPDKSGLPSDRFSAERTGGSVSTLTIQRTQQEDSAVYLCASSFRLAGYNNEQFFGPGTRLTVL.

The chain recombines TRBV5-4 with TRBJ2-1; TRBD2 might be the D (6 bases). The CDR3 totals 14 residues. The germline CDR1 and CDR2 sequences are SGHNT and YYREEE (reference sequence). Trimming removed 4 bases at V and 5 bases at J, with 13 bases between. The CDR3 nucleotides read TGTGCCAGCAGCCCTAGCGTGCTCAACAATGAGCAGTTCTTC. The encoded protein is CASSPSVLNNEQFF.

This clone was recorded once. The chain carries TRBV6-5 and TRBJ1-2; TRBD1 aligns across 7 bases. Germline V gives CDR1 MNHEY, CDR2 SVGAGI. The CDR3 consists of 16 residues. With 2 bases clipped from V and 0 bases from J, the junction kept 6 bases outside the gene matches. The CDR3 coding sequence is TGTGCCAGCAGTTACCCCGACAGGGTGTCTAACTATGGCTACACCTTC. Translated, it gives CASSYPDRVSNYGYTF.

The gene calls are TRBV7-9 and TRBJ1-2, with TRBD1 identical over 9 bases. The V and J ends lost 5 bases and 5 bases, in that order; junction bases with no gene match: 3. The germline gives CDR1 SEHNR, CDR2 FQNEAQ (reference sequence). CDR3 size: 13 residues. The CDR3 bases are TGTGCCAGCAGCCGGACAGGGGAGTATGGCTACACCTTC. This codes for CASSRTGEYGYTF.

The V call is TRBV18, the J call TRBJ2-1; 11 bases map to TRBD2. The germline V gene has CDR1 KGHSH and CDR2 LQKENI. V shed 4 bases and J 7 bases; nucleotides not matched to a gene: 9. The CDR3 is made up of 16 amino acids. Here the CDR3 DNA reads TGTGCCAGCTCACGAATCTTAGCGGGAGGGCGGAATGAGCAGTTCTTC. Translating it yields CASSRILAGGRNEQFF.

This chain joins TRBV5-8 and TRBJ2-7; D is perhaps TRBD1 (5 bases). CDR1 SGHTS and CDR2 YDEGEE come from the germline V gene. The length of the CDR3 is 13 residues. V lost 1 base, J lost 6 bases, and 11 bases lay in between. This CDR3 reads CASSLRRVGEQYF. The CDR3 region has the DNA TGTGCCAGCAGCTTGCGCAGGGTTGGCGAGCAGTACTTC.

This CDR3 is CASSPRTGGAGQPQHF. DNA of the CDR3: TGTGCCAGCAGTCCCAGGACAGGGGGCGCTGGTCAGCCCCAGCATTTT. The J gene is TRBJ1-5, the V gene TRBV27, with TRBD1 matching over 11 bases. This CDR3 region has 16 residues. CDR1 is MNHEY and CDR2 is SMNVEV in the germline V gene (reference sequence). The J segment lost 6 bases and the V segment lost 5 bases, leaving 9 bases of the junction unmatched.

The chain couples TRBV30 to TRBJ1-5, with D maybe TRBD1 (6 bases). This CDR3 contains 15 residues. The V and J ends lost 2 bases and 6 bases respectively, with 17 bases between them. Germline V gives CDR1 GTSNPN, CDR2 SVGIG (reference sequence). CDR3 sequence (DNA): TGTGCCTGGAGTACCGGGGGGGCGGGCGGTCAGCCCCAGCATTTT. This encodes CAWSTGGAGGQPQHF.

The chain joins TRBV5-1 to TRBJ2-7; 13 bases map to TRBD2. CDR1 and CDR2 (germline): SGHRS, YFSETQ. CDR3 length equals 17 residues. J was trimmed by 1 base and V by 1 base; bases with no gene match: 5. In DNA, the CDR3 is TGCGCCAGCAGCTTGAACGGACTAGCGGGAGCATCCTACGAGCAGTACTTC. As protein: CASSLNGLAGASYEQYF.

The CDR3 region has the DNA TGCGCAACTGTAAAACAGGGTACTTCCTACGAGCAGTACTTC. Protein: CATVKQGTSYEQYF. The chain is built from TRBV29-1 and TRBJ2-7; D is possibly TRBD1 (6 bases). CDR1 and CDR2 from the germline V gene are SQVTM and ANQGSEA. The CDR3 runs 14 residues.

This clone was seen just once. The CDR3 DNA reads as TGTGCCAGCAGCCCCCGACAGGGGAGCACAGATACGCAGTATTTT. Amino acids: CASSPRQGSTDTQYF. This rearrangement joins TRBV9 to TRBJ2-3; 8 nucleotides agree with TRBD1. J was trimmed by 0 bases and V by 4 bases; bases with no gene match: 4. From germline, CDR1 is SGDLS and CDR2 YYNGEE. The CDR3 length is 15 residues. Full variable domain (remainder filled in from reference TRBV9 and TRBJ2-3): DSGVTQTPKHLITATGQRVTLRCSPRSGDLSVYWYQQSLDQGLQFLIQYYNGEERAKGNILERFSAQQFPDLHSELNLSSLELGDSALYFCASSPRQGSTDTQYFGPGTRLTVL.